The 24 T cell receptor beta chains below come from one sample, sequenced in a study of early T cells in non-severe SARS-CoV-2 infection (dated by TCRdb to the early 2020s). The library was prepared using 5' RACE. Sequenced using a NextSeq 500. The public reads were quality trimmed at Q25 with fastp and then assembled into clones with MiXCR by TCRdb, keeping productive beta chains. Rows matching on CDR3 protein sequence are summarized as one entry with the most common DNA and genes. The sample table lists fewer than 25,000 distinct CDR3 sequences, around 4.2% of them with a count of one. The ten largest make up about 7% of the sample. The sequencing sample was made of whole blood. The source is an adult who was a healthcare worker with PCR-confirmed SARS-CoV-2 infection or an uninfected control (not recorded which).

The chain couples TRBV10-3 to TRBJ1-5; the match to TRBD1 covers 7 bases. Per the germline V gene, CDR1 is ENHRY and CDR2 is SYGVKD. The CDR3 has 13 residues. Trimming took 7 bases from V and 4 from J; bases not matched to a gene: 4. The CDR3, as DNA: TGTGCCATCACCGGGGACAGAAATCAGCCCCAGCATTTT. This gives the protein CAITGDRNQPQHF.

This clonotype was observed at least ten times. CDR3 DNA sequence: TGCGCCAGCGGAGATGACAGGGATGGCACAGATACGCAGTATTTT. Protein product: CASGDDRDGTDTQYF. The V call is TRBV4-3, the J call TRBJ2-3; 7 bases agree with TRBD1. The CDR3 has 15 residues. Losses at the gene ends were 8 bases for V and 1 base for J; bases not matched to a gene: 9. Per germline, CDR1 LGHNA and CDR2 YSLEER.

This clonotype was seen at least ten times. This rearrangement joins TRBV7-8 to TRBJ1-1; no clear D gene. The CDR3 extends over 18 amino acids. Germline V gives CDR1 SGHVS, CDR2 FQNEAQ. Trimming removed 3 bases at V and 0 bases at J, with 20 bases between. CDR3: CASSLGRMGTLMNTEAFF. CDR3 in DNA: TGTGCCAGCAGCTTGGGCAGGATGGGTACTTTAATGAACACTGAAGCTTTCTTT.

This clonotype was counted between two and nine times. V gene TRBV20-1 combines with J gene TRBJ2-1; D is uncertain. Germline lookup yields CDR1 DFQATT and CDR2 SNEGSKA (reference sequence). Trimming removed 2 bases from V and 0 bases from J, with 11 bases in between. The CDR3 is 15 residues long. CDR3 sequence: CSARSRGISYNEQFF. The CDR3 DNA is TGCAGTGCTAGATCGCGCGGAATCTCCTACAATGAGCAGTTCTTC.

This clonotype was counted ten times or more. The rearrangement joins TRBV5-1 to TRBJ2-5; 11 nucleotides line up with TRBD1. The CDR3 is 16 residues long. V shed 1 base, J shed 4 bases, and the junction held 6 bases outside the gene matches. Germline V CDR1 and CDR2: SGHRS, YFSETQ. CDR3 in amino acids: CASSLSGTGGGETQYF. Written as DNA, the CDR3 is TGCGCCAGCAGCTTGTCTGGGACAGGGGGAGGAGAGACCCAGTACTTC.

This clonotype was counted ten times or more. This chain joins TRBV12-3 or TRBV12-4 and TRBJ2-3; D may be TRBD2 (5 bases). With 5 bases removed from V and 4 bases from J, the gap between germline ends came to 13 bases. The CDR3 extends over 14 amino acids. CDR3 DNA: TGTGCCAGCAGTCCCATGCTAGCAGCAGATACGCAGTATTTT. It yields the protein CASSPMLAADTQYF.

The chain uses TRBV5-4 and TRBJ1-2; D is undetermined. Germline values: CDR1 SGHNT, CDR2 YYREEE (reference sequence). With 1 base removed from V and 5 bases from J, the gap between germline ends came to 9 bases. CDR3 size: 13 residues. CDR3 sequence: CASSLFRGYGYTF. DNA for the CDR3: TGTGCCAGCAGCTTGTTCCGAGGTTATGGCTACACCTTC. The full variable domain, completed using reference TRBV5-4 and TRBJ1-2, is ETGVTQSPTHLIKTRGQQVTLRCSSQSGHNTVSWYQQALGQGPQFIFQYYREEENGRGNFPPRFSGLQFPNYSSELNVNALELDDSALYLCASSLFRGYGYTFGSGTRLTVV.

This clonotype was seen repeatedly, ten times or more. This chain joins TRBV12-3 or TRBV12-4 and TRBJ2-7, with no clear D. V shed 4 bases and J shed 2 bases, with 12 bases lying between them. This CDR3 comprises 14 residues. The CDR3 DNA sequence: TGTGCCAGCAGTTCCACTGGCACCGCCTACGAGCAGTACTTC. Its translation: CASSSTGTAYEQYF.

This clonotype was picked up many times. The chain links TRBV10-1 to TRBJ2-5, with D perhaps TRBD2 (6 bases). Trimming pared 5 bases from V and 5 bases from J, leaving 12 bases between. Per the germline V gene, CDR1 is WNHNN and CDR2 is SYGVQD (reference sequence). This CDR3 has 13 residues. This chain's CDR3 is CASSQTSFETQYF. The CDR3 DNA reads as TGCGCCAGCAGTCAAACTAGCTTCGAGACCCAGTACTTC.

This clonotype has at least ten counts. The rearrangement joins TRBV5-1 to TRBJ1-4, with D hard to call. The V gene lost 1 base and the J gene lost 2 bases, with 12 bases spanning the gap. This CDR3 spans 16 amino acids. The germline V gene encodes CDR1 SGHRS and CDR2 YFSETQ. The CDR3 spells CASSLSVGRTNEKLFF. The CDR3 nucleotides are TGCGCCAGCAGCTTGTCCGTCGGGCGGACTAATGAAAAACTGTTTTTT.

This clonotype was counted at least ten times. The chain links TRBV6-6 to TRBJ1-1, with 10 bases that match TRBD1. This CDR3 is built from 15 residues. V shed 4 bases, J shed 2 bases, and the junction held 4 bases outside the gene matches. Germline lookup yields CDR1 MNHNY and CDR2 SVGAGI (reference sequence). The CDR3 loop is CASSSWDRGNTEAFF. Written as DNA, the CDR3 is TGTGCCAGCAGTTCGTGGGACAGGGGAAACACTGAAGCTTTCTTT.

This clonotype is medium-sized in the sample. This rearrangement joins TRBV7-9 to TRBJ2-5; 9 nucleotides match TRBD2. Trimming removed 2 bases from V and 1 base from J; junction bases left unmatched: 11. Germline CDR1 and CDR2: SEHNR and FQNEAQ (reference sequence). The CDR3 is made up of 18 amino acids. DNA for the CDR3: TGTGCCAGCAGCTTAAATTGGGGTCTAGCGGGGACCCAAGAGACCCAGTACTTC. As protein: CASSLNWGLAGTQETQYF.

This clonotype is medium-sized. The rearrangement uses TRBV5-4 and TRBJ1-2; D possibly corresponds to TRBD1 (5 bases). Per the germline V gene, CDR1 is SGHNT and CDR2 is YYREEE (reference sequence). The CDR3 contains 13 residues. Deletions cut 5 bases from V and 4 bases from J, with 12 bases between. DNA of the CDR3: TGTGCCAGCAGGAAGACAGCGGCCTATGGCTACACCTTC. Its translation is CASRKTAAYGYTF.

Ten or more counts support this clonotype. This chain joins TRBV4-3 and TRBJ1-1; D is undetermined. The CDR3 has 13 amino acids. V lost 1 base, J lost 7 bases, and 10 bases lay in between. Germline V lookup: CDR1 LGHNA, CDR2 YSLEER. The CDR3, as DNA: TGCGCCAGCAGCCAAGGCGGGTACGATGAAGCTTTCTTT. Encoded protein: CASSQGGYDEAFF.

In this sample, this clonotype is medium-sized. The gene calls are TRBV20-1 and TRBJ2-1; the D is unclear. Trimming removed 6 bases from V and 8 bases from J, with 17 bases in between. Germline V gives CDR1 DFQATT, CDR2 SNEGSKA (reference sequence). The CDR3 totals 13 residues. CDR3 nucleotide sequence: TGCAGTGCCCCGGTGGGAAGGTCGGATGAGCAGTTCTTC. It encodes CSAPVGRSDEQFF.

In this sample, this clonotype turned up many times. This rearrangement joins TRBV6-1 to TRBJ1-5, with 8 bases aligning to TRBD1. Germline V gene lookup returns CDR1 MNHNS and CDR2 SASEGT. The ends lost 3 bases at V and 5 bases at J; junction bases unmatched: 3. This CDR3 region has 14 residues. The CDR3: CASSDRTGYQPQHF. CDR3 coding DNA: TGTGCCAGCAGTGACCGGACAGGGTATCAGCCCCAGCATTTT.

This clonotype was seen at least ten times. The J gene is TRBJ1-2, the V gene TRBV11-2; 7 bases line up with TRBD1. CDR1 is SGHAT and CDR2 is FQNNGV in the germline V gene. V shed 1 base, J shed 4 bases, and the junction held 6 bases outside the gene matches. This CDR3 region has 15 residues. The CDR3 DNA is TGTGCCAGCAGCTTAGCCGGGGACAGAGGCTATGGCTACACCTTC. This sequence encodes CASSLAGDRGYGYTF.

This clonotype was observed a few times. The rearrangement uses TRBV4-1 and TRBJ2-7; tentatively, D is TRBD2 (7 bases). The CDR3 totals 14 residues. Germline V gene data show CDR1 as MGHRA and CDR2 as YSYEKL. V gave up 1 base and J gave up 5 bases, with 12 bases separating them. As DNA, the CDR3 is TGCGCCAGCAGCCAAGGGGGCGGGGGCGACGAGCAGTACTTC. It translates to CASSQGGGGDEQYF.

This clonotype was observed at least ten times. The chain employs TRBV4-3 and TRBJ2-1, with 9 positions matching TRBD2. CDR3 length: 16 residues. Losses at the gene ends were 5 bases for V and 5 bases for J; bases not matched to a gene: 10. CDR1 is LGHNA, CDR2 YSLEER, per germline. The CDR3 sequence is CASSKPSGGKNNEQFF. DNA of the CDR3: TGCGCCAGCAGCAAACCGAGCGGGGGGAAGAACAATGAGCAGTTCTTC.

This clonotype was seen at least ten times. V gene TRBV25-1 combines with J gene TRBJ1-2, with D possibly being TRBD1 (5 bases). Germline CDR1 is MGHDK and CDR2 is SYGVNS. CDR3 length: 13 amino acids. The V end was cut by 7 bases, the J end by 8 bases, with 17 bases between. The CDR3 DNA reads TGTGCCAGCACCTCCCGCGGGGGGAGGGGCTACACCTTC. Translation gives CASTSRGGRGYTF.

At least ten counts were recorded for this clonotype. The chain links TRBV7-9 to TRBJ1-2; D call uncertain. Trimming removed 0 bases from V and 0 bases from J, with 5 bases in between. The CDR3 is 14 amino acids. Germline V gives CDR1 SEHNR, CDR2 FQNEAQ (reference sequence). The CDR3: CASSLAQSNYGYTF. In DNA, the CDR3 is TGTGCCAGCAGCTTAGCGCAATCTAACTATGGCTACACCTTC.

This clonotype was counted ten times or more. CDR3 residues: CASSQVPGSSYEQYF. The CDR3 DNA reads as TGCGCCAGCAGCCAAGTGCCAGGGAGCTCCTACGAGCAGTACTTC. V is TRBV4-3 and J is TRBJ2-7; D tentatively fits TRBD1 or TRBD2 (5 bases each). This CDR3 spans 15 amino acids. Germline lookup yields CDR1 LGHNA and CDR2 YSLEER. Trimming left V 1 base short and J 0 bases short, with 10 bases between.

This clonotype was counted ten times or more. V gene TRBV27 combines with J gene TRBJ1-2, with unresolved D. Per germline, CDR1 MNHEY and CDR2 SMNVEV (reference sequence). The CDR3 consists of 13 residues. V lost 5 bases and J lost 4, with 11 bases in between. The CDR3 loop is CASSPGPSYGYTF. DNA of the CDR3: TGTGCCAGCAGTCCCGGACCGAGCTATGGCTACACCTTC.

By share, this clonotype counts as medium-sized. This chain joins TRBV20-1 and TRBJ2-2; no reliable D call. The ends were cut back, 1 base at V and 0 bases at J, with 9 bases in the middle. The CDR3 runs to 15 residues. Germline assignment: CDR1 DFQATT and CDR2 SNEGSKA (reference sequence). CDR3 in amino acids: CSARAATTNTGELFF. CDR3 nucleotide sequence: TGCAGTGCTAGAGCGGCCACCACGAACACCGGGGAGCTGTTTTTT.